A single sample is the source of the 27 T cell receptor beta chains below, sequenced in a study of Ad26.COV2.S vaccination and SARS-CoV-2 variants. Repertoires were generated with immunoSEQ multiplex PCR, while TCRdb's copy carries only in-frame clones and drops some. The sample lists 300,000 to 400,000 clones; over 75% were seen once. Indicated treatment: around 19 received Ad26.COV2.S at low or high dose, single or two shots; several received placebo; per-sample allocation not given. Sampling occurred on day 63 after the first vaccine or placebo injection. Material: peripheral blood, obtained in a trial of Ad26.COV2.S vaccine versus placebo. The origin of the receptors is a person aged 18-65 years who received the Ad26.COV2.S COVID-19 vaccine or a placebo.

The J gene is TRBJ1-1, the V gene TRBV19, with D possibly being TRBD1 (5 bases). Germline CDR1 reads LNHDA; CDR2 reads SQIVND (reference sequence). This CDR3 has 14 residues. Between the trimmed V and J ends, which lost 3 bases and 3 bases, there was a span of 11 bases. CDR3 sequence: CASSIGGIYTEAFF. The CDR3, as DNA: TGTGCCAGTAGTATTGGGGGGATTTACACTGAAGCTTTCTTT. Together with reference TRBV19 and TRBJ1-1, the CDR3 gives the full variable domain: DGGITQSPKYLFRKEGQNVTLSCEQNLNHDAMYWYRQDPGQGLRLIYYSQIVNDFQKGDIAEGYSVSREKKESFPLTVTSAQKNPTAFYLCASSIGGIYTEAFFGQGTRLTVV.

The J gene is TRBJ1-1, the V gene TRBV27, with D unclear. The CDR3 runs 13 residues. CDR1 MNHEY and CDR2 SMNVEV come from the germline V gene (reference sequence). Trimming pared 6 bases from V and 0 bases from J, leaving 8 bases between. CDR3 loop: CASRGRMNTEAFF. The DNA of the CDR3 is TGTGCCAGCAGAGGGAGGATGAACACTGAAGCTTTCTTT.

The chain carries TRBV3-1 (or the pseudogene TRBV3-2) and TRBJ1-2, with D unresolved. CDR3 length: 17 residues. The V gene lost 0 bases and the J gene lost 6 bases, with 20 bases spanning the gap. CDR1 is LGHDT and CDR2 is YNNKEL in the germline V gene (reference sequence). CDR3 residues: CASSQEWTELFQHGYTF. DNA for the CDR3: TGTGCCAGCAGCCAAGAATGGACGGAGCTTTTTCAACATGGCTACACCTTC.

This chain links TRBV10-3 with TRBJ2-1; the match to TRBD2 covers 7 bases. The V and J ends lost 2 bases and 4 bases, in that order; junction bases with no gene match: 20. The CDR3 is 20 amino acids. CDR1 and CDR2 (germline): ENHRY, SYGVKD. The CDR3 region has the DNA TGTGCCATCAGTGAGGGGGCTAGCGGAGATCCAAGTTTCCCGTACAATGAGCAGTTCTTC. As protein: CAISEGASGDPSFPYNEQFF.

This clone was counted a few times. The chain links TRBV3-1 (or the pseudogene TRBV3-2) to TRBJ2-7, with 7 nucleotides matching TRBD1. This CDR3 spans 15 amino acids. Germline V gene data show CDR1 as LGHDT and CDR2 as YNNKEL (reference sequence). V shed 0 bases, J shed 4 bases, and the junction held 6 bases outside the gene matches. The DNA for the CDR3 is TGTGCCAGCAGCCAAGATGGGGGACAGCGGTACGAGCAGTACTTC. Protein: CASSQDGGQRYEQYF.

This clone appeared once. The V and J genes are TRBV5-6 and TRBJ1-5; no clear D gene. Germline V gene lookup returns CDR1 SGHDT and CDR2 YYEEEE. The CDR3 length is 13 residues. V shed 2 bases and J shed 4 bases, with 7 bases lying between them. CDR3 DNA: TGTGCCAGCAGCTTAGATAGGAATCAGCCCCAGCATTTT. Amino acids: CASSLDRNQPQHF.

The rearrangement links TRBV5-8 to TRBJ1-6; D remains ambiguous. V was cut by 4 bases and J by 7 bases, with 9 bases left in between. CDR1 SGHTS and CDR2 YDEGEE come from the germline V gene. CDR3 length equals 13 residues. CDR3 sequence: CASSPSNNSPLHF. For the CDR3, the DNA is TGTGCCAGCAGCCCCTCCAACAATTCACCCCTCCACTTT.

For the CDR3, the DNA is TGTGCCAGCAATCGGGGACGGGATGAAAAACTGTTTTTT. Translated, it gives CASNRGRDEKLFF. The V call is TRBV7-8, the J call TRBJ1-4; D possibly corresponds to TRBD1 (5 bases). The CDR3 is made up of 13 amino acids. Between the trimmed V and J ends, which lost 7 bases and 6 bases, there was a span of 12 bases. Germline values: CDR1 SGHVS, CDR2 FQNEAQ.

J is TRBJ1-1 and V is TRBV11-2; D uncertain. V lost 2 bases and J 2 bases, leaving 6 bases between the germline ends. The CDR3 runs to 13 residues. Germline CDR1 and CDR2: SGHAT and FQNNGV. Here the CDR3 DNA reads TGTGCCAGCAGCTTATCCGGTAACACTGAAGCTTTCTTT. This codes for CASSLSGNTEAFF.

The CDR3 region is CASSVSENQPQHF. In DNA form, the CDR3 reads TGTGCCAGCAGCGTCTCAGAAAATCAGCCCCAGCATTTT. This chain joins TRBV7-2 and TRBJ1-5, with D unclear. The CDR3 extends over 13 amino acids. The ends were cut back, 5 bases at V and 4 bases at J, with 9 bases in the middle. Germline V gives CDR1 SGHTA, CDR2 FQGNSA.

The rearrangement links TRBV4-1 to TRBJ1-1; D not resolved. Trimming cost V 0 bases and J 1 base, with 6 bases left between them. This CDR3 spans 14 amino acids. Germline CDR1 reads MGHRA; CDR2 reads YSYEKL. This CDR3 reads CASSQEGANTEAFF. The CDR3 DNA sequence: TGCGCCAGCAGCCAAGAAGGTGCGAACACTGAAGCTTTCTTT.

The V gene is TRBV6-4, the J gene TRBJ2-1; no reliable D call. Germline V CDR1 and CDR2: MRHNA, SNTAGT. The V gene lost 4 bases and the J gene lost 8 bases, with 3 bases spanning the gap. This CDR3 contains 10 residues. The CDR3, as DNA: TGTGCCAGCAGTGCGCATGAGCAGTTCTTC. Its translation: CASSAHEQFF.

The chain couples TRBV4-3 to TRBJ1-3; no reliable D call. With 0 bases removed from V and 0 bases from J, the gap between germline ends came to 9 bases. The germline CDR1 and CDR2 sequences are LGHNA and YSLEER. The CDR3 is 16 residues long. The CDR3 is CASSQDLADSGNTIYF. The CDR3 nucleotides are TGCGCCAGCAGCCAAGATTTGGCTGACTCTGGAAACACCATATATTTT.

Written as DNA, the CDR3 is TGTGCCAGCAGTTGGGACAGCGATTTTAACACTGAAGCTTTCTTT. Its protein is CASSWDSDFNTEAFF. V and J are TRBV2 and TRBJ1-1; 7 bases are shared with TRBD1. Germline CDR1 SNHLY, CDR2 FYNNEI. V dropped 5 bases and J dropped 2; count of bases not matched to a gene: 8. The length of the CDR3 is 15 residues.

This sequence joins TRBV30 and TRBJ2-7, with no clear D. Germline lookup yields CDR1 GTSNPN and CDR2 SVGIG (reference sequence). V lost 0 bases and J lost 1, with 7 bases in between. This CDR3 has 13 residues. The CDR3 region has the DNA TGTGCCTGGAGTGTACTGGAGTCCTACGAGCAGTACTTC. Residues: CAWSVLESYEQYF.

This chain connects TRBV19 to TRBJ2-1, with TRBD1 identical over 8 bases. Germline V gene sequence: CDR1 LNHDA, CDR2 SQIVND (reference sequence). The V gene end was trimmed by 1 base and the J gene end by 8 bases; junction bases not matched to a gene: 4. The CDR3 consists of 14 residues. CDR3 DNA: TGTGCCAGTAGTATAGTTAACAGGGGGGATGAGCAGTTCTTC. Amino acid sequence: CASSIVNRGDEQFF.

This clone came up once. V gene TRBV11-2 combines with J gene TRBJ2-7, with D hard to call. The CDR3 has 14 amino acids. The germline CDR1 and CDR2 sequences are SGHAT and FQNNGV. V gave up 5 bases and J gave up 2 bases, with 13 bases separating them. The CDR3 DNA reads TGTGCCAGCAGCGTTCTAACAACAGCCTACGAGCAGTACTTC. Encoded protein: CASSVLTTAYEQYF.

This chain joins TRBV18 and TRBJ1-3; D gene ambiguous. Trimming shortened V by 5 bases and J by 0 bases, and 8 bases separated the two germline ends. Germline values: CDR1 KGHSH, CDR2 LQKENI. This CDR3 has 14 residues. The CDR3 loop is CASSLGSSGNTIYF. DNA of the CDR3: TGTGCCAGCTCATTGGGTTCCTCTGGAAACACCATATATTTT.

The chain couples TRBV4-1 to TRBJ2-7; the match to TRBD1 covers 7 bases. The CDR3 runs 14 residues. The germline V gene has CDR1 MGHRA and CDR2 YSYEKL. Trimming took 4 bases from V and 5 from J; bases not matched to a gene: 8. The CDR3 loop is CASSPRDSRDEQYF. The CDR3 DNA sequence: TGCGCCAGCAGCCCCCGGGACAGTCGCGACGAGCAGTACTTC.

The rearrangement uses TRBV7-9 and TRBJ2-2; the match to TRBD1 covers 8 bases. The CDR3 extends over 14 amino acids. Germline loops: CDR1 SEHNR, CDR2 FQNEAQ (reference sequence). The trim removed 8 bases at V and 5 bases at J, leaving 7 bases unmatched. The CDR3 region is CASRTQGDTGELFF. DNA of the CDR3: TGTGCCAGCCGTACACAGGGGGATACCGGGGAGCTGTTTTTT.

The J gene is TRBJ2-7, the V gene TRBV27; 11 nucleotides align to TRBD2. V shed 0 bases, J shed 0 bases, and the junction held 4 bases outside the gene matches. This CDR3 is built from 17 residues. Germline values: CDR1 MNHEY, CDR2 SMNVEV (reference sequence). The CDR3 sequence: CASSLSGSGGASYEQYF. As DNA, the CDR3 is TGTGCCAGCAGTTTATCGGGTAGCGGGGGGGCCTCCTACGAGCAGTACTTC.

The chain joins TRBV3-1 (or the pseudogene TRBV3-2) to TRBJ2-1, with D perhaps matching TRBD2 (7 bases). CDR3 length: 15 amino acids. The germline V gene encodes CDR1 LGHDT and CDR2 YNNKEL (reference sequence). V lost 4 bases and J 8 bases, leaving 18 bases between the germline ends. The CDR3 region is CASSRGGGSTDEQFF. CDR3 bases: TGTGCCAGCAGCCGAGGGGGGGGCTCTACCGATGAGCAGTTCTTC.

The CDR3 loop is CASSLGAVFRNEQYF. The CDR3 DNA follows: TGCGCCAGCAGCTTGGGGGCGGTCTTTCGGAACGAGCAGTACTTC. The V and J genes are TRBV5-1 and TRBJ2-7; D call uncertain. The CDR3 covers 15 residues. V was clipped by 0 bases and J by 5 bases, with 15 bases between them. Germline values: CDR1 SGHRS, CDR2 YFSETQ.

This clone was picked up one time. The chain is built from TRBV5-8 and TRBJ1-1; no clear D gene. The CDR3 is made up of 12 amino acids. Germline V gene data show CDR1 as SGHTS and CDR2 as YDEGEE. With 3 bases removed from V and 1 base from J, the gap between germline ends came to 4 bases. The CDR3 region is CASSSWNTEAFF. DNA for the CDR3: TGTGCCAGCAGCTCCTGGAACACTGAAGCTTTCTTT.

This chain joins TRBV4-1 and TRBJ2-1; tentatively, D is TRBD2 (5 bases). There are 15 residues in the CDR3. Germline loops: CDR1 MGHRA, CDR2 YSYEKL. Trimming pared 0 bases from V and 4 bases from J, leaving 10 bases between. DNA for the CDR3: TGCGCCAGCAGCCAAGATAGGAGGACTTACAATGAGCAGTTCTTC. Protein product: CASSQDRRTYNEQFF.

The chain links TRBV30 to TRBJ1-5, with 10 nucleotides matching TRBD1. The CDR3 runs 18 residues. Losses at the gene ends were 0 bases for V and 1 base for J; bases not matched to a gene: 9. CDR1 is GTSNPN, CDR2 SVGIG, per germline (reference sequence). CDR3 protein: CAWSVTGGGMRSNQPQHF. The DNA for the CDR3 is TGTGCCTGGAGTGTGACAGGGGGCGGTATGAGGAGCAATCAGCCCCAGCATTTT. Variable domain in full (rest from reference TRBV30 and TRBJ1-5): SQTIHQWPATLVQPVGSPLSLECTVEGTSNPNLYWYRQAAGRGLQLLFYSVGIGQISSEVPQNLSASRPQDRQFILSSKKLLLSDSGFYLCAWSVTGGGMRSNQPQHFGDGTRLSIL.

The CDR3 sequence: CASSIQSLWAKYF. CDR3 sequence (DNA): TGTGCCAGCAGCATCCAGAGTCTGTGGGCCAAGTACTTC. The V call is TRBV7-9, the J call TRBJ2-5; D call uncertain. V lost 5 bases, J lost 12 bases, and 19 bases lay in between. In germline, CDR1 is SEHNR, CDR2 FQNEAQ (reference sequence). The CDR3 totals 13 residues. Together with reference TRBV7-9 and TRBJ2-5, the CDR3 gives the full variable domain: DTGVSQNPRHKITKRGQNVTFRCDPISEHNRLYWYRQTLGQGPEFLTYFQNEAQLEKSRLLSDRFSAERPKGSFSTLEIQRTEQGDSAMYLCASSIQSLWAKYFGPGTRLLVL.